Following are 11 T cell receptor beta chains from one sample sequenced in a study of blood T cell repertoires in COVID-19. TCRdb's copy holds only in-frame clones and misses some; the assay was immunoSEQ multiplex PCR. This table has roughly 500,000 clones, 70% to 90% appearing once. Sequenced input: peripheral blood. All receptors come from a human donor in a cohort sampled during active COVID-19.

This clone showed up just a few times. The chain uses TRBV7-9 and TRBJ1-2; 7 bases match TRBD1. From germline, CDR1 is SEHNR and CDR2 FQNEAQ (reference sequence). The CDR3 covers 15 residues. Trimming took 5 bases from V and 4 from J; bases not matched to a gene: 10. The CDR3 sequence is CASSRSGTDTYGYTF. DNA of the CDR3: TGTGCCAGCAGCCGATCCGGGACAGATACCTATGGCTACACCTTC.

V is TRBV6-5 and J is TRBJ2-7; maybe TRBD2 (5 bases). The CDR3 contains 12 residues. V lost 8 bases, J lost 3 bases, and 11 bases lay in between. Germline assignment: CDR1 MNHEY and CDR2 SVGAGI. The CDR3 is CASGLQHYEQYF. CDR3 in DNA: TGTGCCAGCGGACTCCAGCACTACGAGCAGTACTTC.

The chain combines TRBV12-3 or TRBV12-4 with TRBJ2-3; tentatively, D is TRBD1 (5 bases). This CDR3 is 11 amino acids long. Between the trimmed V and J ends, which lost 6 bases and 11 bases, there was a span of 12 bases. The CDR3 loop reads CASSSLRGQYF. For the CDR3, the DNA is TGTGCCAGCAGCTCACTAAGGGGGCAGTATTTT.

The genes are TRBV5-1 and TRBJ2-1; TRBD2 aligns across 9 bases. Germline assignment: CDR1 SGHRS and CDR2 YFSETQ. J gave up 8 bases and V 5 bases, and 8 bases lay outside the gene matches. The CDR3 loop spans 14 amino acids. CDR3 DNA: TGCGCCAGCAGTCTTAGCGGGAGTCCCGATGAGCAGTTCTTC. It encodes CASSLSGSPDEQFF.

The chain joins TRBV25-1 to TRBJ1-6; D remains unclear. V lost 4 bases, J lost 7 bases, and 8 bases lay in between. The V gene's germline CDR1 is MGHDK and CDR2 SYGVNS. CDR3 length equals 13 residues. CDR3 in amino acids: CASSVLENSPLHF. The CDR3 DNA reads TGTGCCAGCAGTGTATTGGAGAATTCACCCCTCCACTTT.

This chain joins TRBV24-1 and TRBJ1-1; the match to TRBD1 covers 7 bases. Germline V gives CDR1 KGHDR, CDR2 SFDVKD. V dropped 5 bases and J dropped 0; count of bases not matched to a gene: 5. CDR3 length equals 15 residues. Written as DNA, the CDR3 is TGTGCCACCAGTGGGCCCGGGACAGTGAACACTGAAGCTTTCTTT. This encodes CATSGPGTVNTEAFF.

CDR3 protein: CASSPDYPGVNTEAFF. The CDR3, as DNA: TGTGCCAGCAGCCCCGATTATCCAGGCGTTAACACTGAAGCTTTCTTT. The chain couples TRBV5-4 to TRBJ1-1, with D unresolved. The V and J ends lost 4 bases and 2 bases respectively, with 18 bases between them. The CDR3 loop spans 16 amino acids. The germline gives CDR1 SGHNT, CDR2 YYREEE (reference sequence).

The chain carries TRBV18 and TRBJ1-1, with a possible D match to TRBD1 (5 bases). V was clipped by 6 bases and J by 1 base, with 15 bases between them. The CDR3 sequence is 15 residues long. Germline V gene data show CDR1 as KGHSH and CDR2 as LQKENI. The CDR3 coding sequence is TGTGCCAGCTCCGTCGTCGACAGCTCGAACACTGAAGCTTTCTTT. Amino acids: CASSVVDSSNTEAFF.

This clone was counted only a few times. The chain employs TRBV6-1 and TRBJ2-1; perhaps TRBD1 as D (6 bases). The ends were cut back, 3 bases at V and 6 bases at J, with 24 bases in the middle. Germline-derived CDR1 and CDR2 are MNHNS and SASEGT. The CDR3 is made up of 18 amino acids. CDR3: CASSEPFTGPGMGNEQFF. The CDR3 region has the DNA TGTGCCAGCAGTGAGCCTTTTACAGGGCCCGGGATGGGCAATGAGCAGTTCTTC.

The chain joins TRBV4-3 to TRBJ1-2, with 9 bases matching TRBD1. The V and J ends lost 0 bases and 8 bases, in that order; junction bases with no gene match: 10. This CDR3 is built from 16 residues. Germline V gene lookup returns CDR1 LGHNA and CDR2 YSLEER. CDR3 amino acids: CASSQDTRDRVRGYTF. In nucleotides, the CDR3 is TGCGCCAGCAGCCAAGATACCAGGGACAGGGTTAGAGGCTACACCTTC.

The chain employs TRBV27 and TRBJ1-1; D is undetermined. Trimming pared 9 bases from V and 7 bases from J, leaving 24 bases between. Germline V CDR1 and CDR2: MNHEY, SMNVEV (reference sequence). The CDR3 is made up of 15 amino acids. The CDR3 reads CASMRERRVYNEAFF. CDR3 nucleotide sequence: TGTGCCAGTATGAGGGAGAGAAGGGTGTACAATGAAGCTTTCTTT.